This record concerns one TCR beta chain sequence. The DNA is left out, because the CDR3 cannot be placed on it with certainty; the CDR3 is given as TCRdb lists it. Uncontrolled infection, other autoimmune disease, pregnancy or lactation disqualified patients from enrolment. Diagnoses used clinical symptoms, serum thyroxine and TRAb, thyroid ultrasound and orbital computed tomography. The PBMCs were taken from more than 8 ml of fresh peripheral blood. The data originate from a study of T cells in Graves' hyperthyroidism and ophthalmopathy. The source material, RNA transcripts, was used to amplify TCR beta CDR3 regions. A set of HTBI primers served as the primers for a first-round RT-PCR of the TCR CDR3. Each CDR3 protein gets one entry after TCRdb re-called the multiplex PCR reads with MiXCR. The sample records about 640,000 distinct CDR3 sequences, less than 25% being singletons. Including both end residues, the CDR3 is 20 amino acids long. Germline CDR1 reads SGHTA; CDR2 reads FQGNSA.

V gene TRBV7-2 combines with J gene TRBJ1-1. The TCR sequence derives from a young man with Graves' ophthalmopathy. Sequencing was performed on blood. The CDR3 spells CASSIYLCSVARGADTEAFF.